The rows below give T cell receptor beta chains drawn from one sample of a study of regulatory T cells in long-lasting Graves disease. TCRdb ran MiXCR on the multiplex PCR reads and lists one entry per CDR3 protein. The data contain around 400,000 distinct CDR3 sequences, about 23% of them singletons. The starting material was peripheral blood mononuclear cells (PBMCs), obtained when the disease was refractory, from a patient treated with antithyroid drugs. The receptors were sampled from a woman aged 40 to 50 with Graves disease. CDR3s include the opening cysteine and the closing phenylalanine or tryptophan. The D gene is left open where the match is weak.

V: TRBV27
D: .
J: TRBJ1-1
CDR3: CASSFLDRLNTEAFF

V: TRBV6-1
D: .
J: TRBJ1-6
CDR3: CASSDPAPLHF

V: TRBV6-1
D: TRBD2
J: TRBJ2-2
CDR3: CASNPGRGTGELFF

V: TRBV12-3/TRBV12-4
D: .
J: TRBJ2-2
CDR3: CASSLNRDGNTGELFF

V: TRBV20-1
D: TRBD1
J: TRBJ2-7
CDR3: CSAIQGETYEQYF

V: TRBV2
D: .
J: TRBJ2-2
CDR3: CASRTTRGPTGELFF

V: TRBV27
D: .
J: TRBJ2-2
CDR3: CASSFQYTGELFF

V: TRBV11-2
D: TRBD2
J: TRBJ2-4
CDR3: CASSDAGGPAENIQYF

V: TRBV28
D: .
J: TRBJ1-4
CDR3: CGIQTNEKLFF

V: TRBV10-2
D: TRBD2
J: TRBJ2-7
CDR3: CASSESRASGAYEQYF

V: TRBV6-1
D: .
J: TRBJ2-7
CDR3: CASSETSSYEQYF

V: TRBV24-1
D: TRBD1
J: TRBJ1-5
CDR3: CATSDPGRGLNQPQHF

V: TRBV10-3
D: .
J: TRBJ1-5
CDR3: CAISKGDQPQHF

V: TRBV6-9
D: TRBD1
J: TRBJ2-7
CDR3: CASSYPGQGLLVSEQYF

V: TRBV7-2
D: .
J: TRBJ2-7
CDR3: CASSYSGARTYEQYF

V: TRBV27
D: .
J: TRBJ2-1
CDR3: CASSPSRSDNEQFF

V: TRBV20-1
D: TRBD1
J: TRBJ2-2
CDR3: CSATTRDRGTGELFF

V: TRBV2
D: .
J: TRBJ1-1
CDR3: CASRGADMNTEAFF

V: TRBV6-2/TRBV6-3
D: .
J: TRBJ2-3
CDR3: CASSLGHSTDTQYF

V: TRBV20-1
D: TRBD1
J: TRBJ2-7
CDR3: CSALGQRLSYEQYF

V: TRBV10-3
D: .
J: TRBJ1-5
CDR3: CAITTDLNQPQHF

V: TRBV20-1
D: .
J: TRBJ2-7
CDR3: CSARSEHSYEQYF

V: TRBV19
D: .
J: TRBJ1-1
CDR3: CASSIGGNTEAFF

V: TRBV6-5
D: TRBD2
J: TRBJ2-2
CDR3: CASSSLASGASGELFF

V: TRBV29-1
D: .
J: TRBJ1-5
CDR3: CSVAEHYNSNQPQHF

V: TRBV28
D: TRBD1
J: TRBJ1-4
CDR3: CASRTGLGEKLFF

V: TRBV9
D: .
J: TRBJ2-7
CDR3: CASSVGGSANYEQYF

V: TRBV27
D: TRBD1
J: TRBJ2-7
CDR3: CASSLTGDYEQYF

V: TRBV28
D: TRBD1
J: TRBJ1-5
CDR3: CASSGRQGERPQHF

V: TRBV19
D: .
J: TRBJ1-1
CDR3: CASSIVERSEAFF

V: TRBV28
D: .
J: TRBJ2-2
CDR3: CASSFIAVTGELFF

V: TRBV6-1
D: .
J: .
CDR3: CASNDLRWSGNIQYF